This TCR beta chain was sequenced for a study of shared clonotypes between healthy human individuals. V dropped 1 base and J dropped 3 bases, with 18 bases sitting between them. The CDR3 sequence is 17 residues long. Per germline, CDR1 MGHRA and CDR2 YSYEKL. This clone was observed a few times. With a much larger clone just one base away, this may be a read error. Method: immunoSEQ multiplex PCR; TCRdb's copy keeps in-frame clones and lacks some. This table has about 490,000 clones, 65% to 80% appearing once. Donors had no recently reported acute infections or vaccinations and were HIV-negative. In unsorted samples, genomic DNA was obtained using 100 million or so PBMCs.

The sequenced sample was PBMCs. The chain carries TRBV4-1 and TRBJ1-1, with a possible D match to TRBD1 (6 bases). The sequence came from a middle-aged woman in good health. Some clones in this sample may be carry-over from other donors' samples. The DNA for the CDR3 is TGCGCCAGCAGCCAAGTAGGGGCCCGGGGGCAGTACACTGAAGCTTTCTTT. Residues: CASSQVGARGQYTEAFF.